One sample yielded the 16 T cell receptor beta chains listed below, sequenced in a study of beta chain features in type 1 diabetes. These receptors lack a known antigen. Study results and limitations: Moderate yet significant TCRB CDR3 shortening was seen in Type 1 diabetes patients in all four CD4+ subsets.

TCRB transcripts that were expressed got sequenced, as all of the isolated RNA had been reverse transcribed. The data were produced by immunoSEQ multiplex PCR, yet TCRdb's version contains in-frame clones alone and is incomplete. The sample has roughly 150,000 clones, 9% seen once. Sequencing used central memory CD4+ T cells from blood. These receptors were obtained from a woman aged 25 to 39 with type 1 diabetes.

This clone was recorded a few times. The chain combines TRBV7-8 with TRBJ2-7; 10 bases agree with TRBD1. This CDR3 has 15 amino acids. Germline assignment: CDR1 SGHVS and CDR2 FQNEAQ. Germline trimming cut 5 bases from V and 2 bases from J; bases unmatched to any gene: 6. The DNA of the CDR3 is TGTGCCAGCAGCCCCCCCGGACAGGGGGCCTACGAGCAGTACTTC. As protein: CASSPPGQGAYEQYF. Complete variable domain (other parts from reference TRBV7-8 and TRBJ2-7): GAGVSQSPRYKVAKRGQDVALRCDPISGHVSLFWYQQALGQGPEFLTYFQNEAQLDKSGLPSDRFFAERPEGSVSTLKIQRTQQEDSAVYLCASSPPGQGAYEQYFGPGTRLTVT.

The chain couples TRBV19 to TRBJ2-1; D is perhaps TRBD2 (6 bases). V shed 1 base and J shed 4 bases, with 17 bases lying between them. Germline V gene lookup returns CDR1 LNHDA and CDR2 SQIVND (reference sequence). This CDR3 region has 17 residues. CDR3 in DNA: TGTGCCAGTAGTATAGCCACCGGGGGTCGGGTGTACAATGAGCAGTTCTTC. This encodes CASSIATGGRVYNEQFF. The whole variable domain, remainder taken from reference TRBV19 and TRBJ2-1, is DGGITQSPKYLFRKEGQNVTLSCEQNLNHDAMYWYRQDPGQGLRLIYYSQIVNDFQKGDIAEGYSVSREKKESFPLTVTSAQKNPTAFYLCASSIATGGRVYNEQFFGPGTRLTVL.

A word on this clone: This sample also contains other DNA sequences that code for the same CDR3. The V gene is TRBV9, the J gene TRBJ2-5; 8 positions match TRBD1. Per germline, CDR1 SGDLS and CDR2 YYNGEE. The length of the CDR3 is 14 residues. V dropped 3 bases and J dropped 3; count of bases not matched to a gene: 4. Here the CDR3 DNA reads TGTGCCAGCAGCGCCGGGACAGGAGAAGAGACCCAGTACTTC. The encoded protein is CASSAGTGEETQYF.

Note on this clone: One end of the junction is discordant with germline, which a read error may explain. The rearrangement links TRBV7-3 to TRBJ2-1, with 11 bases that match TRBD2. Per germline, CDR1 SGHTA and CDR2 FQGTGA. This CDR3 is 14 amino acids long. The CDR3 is CASSQVLAGGEQFF. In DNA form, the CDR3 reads TGCGCCAGCAGCCAAGTGCTAGCGGGAGGTGAGCAGTTCTTC.

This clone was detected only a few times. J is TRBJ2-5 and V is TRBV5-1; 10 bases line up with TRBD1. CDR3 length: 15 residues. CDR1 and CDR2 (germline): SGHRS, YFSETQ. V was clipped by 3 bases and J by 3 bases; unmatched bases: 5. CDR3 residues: CASSWTGTGEETQYF. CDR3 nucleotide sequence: TGCGCCAGCAGCTGGACCGGGACAGGGGAAGAGACCCAGTACTTC.

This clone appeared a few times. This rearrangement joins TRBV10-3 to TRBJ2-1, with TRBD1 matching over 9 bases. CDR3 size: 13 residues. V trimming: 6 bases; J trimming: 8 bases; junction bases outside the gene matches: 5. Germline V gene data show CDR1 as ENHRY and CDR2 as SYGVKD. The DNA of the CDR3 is TGTGCCATCAGCAGACAGGGGGTGTATGAGCAGTTCTTC. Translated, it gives CAISRQGVYEQFF.

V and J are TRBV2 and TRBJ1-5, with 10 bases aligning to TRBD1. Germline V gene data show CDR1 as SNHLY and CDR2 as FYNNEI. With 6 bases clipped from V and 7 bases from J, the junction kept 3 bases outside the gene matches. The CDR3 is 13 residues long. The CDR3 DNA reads TGTGCCAGCAGCGGGACAGGGGAACAGCCCCAGCATTTT. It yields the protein CASSGTGEQPQHF.

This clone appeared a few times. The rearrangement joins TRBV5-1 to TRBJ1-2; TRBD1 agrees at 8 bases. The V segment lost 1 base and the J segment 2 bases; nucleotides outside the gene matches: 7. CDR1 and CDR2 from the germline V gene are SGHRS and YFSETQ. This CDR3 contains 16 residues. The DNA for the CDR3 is TGCGCCAGCAGCTTGTTCCGGACAGGGAACAACTATGGCTACACCTTC. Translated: CASSLFRTGNNYGYTF.

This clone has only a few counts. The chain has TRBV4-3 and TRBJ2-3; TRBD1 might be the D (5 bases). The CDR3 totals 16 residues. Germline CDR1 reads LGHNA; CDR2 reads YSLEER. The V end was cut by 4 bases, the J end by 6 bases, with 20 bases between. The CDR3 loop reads CASSPTSGLNGDTQYF. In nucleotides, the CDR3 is TGCGCCAGCAGCCCTACGTCAGGGCTCAACGGGGATACGCAGTATTTT.

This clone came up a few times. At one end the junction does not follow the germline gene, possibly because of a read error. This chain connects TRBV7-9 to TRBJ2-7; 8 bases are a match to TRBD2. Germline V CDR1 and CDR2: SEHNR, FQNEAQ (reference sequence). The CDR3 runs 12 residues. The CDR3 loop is CASSSGLAFTAF. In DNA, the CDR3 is TGTGCCAGCAGCTCCGGACTAGCATTCACCGCTTTC.

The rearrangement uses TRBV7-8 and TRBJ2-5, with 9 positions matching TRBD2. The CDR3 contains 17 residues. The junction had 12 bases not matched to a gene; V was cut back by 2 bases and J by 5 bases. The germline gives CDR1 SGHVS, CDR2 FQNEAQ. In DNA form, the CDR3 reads TGTGCCAGCAGCTTATCTTGGACTAGCGAGAAGATGGAGACCCAGTACTTC. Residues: CASSLSWTSEKMETQYF.

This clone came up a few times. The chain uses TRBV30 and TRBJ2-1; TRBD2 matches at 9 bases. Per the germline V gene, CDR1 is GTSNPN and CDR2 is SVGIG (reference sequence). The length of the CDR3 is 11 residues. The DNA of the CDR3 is TGTGGGACTAGCGCTTACAATGAGCAGTTCTTC. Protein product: CGTSAYNEQFF.

CDR3 sequence (DNA): TGTGCCAGCGAACGTGGGGGGACTGGAGGGAATACGCAGTATTTT. Translation: CASERGGTGGNTQYF. This chain joins TRBV7-9 and TRBJ2-3; D may be TRBD2 (6 bases). Germline lookup yields CDR1 SEHNR and CDR2 FQNEAQ (reference sequence). V lost 8 bases and J lost 7, with 22 bases in between. CDR3 length: 15 amino acids.

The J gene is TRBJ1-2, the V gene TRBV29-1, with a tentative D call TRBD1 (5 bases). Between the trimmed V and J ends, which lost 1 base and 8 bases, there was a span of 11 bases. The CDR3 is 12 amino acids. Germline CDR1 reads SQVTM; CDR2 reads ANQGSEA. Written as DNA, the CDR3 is TGCAGCGTTGAAGGTTACAGGAACGGCTACACCTTC. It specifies CSVEGYRNGYTF.

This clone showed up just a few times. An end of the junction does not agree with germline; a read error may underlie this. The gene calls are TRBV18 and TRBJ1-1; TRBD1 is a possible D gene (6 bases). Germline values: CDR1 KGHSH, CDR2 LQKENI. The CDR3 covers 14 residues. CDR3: CASSPIEDSSLSGF. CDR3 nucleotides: TGTGCCAGCTCACCAATCGAGGACAGCTCCTTGAGTGGCTTT.

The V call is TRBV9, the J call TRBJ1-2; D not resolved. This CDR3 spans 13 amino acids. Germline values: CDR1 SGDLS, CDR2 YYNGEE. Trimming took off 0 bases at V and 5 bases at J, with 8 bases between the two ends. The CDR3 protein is CASSVATGYGYTF. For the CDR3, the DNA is TGTGCCAGCAGCGTAGCTACCGGTTATGGCTACACCTTC.